This T cell receptor (beta chain) was identified in a study of shared clonotypes between healthy human individuals. The CDR3 covers 16 residues. Trimming cost V 5 bases and J 5 bases; bases outside gene matches: 14. Germline V CDR1 and CDR2: SGHTA, FQGTGA. The data were produced by immunoSEQ multiplex PCR, yet TCRdb's version contains in-frame clones alone and is incomplete. Of some 1.4 million clones listed, 96% are singletons. The TCR sequence derives from a man aged 30 to 39 in good health. The rearrangement joins TRBV7-3 to TRBJ2-7; TRBD1 matches at 8 bases. Sequenced material: naive CD4+ T cells sorted from blood. Subset indicated: CD45RA+ positively selected. CDR3 nucleotides: TGTGCCAGCAGCCCATCAGTCGGACAGGGTGGTAACGAGCAGTACTTC. Its translation: CASSPSVGQGGNEQYF.